These T cell receptor beta chains were read from a single sample in a study of cytomegalovirus exposure and HLA in healthy donors. Here immunoSEQ multiplex PCR was the method, and the copy in TCRdb shows in-frame clones only, minus some. The sample lists about 130,000 clones, about four fifths occurring once. The sample taken for sequencing was PBMCs. The receptors were gathered from a man aged 25-40 years in good health and CMV-seronegative. Both conserved end residues are part of each CDR3. A D gene is named only where the DNA matches it firmly. Size tells how often a clone was seen (once, few, many) or the class of an expanded clone, and some rows leave it out.

j_gene	d_gene	abundance	v_gene	CDR3nt	CDR3aa
TRBJ1-5	-	-	TRBV30	TGTGCCTGGAGTAGAGATAGCAATCAGCCCCAGCATTTT	CAWSRDSNQPQHF
TRBJ1-4	TRBD1	few	TRBV6-1	TGTGCCAGCAGTATCCGGGACAGCTATAATGAAAAACTGTTTTTT	CASSIRDSYNEKLFF
TRBJ2-7	TRBD1	-	TRBV6-1	TGTGCCAGCAGGATTGGCAGGGGGCTTTACGAGCAGTACTTC	CASRIGRGLYEQYF
TRBJ1-1	-	-	TRBV30	TGTGCCTGGAGCTACGGCGGAAAGAACACTGAAGCTTTCTTT	CAWSYGGKNTEAFF
TRBJ2-1	TRBD2	once	TRBV7-6	TGTGCCAGCAGCTTTTCTAGCGGAGCCTACAATGAGCAGTTCTTC	CASSFSSGAYNEQFF
TRBJ2-4	-	-	TRBV5-6	TGTGCCAGCAGCTTTGACAGGTTAGCCAAAAACATTCAGTACTTC	CASSFDRLAKNIQYF
TRBJ2-7	-	-	TRBV5-4	TGTGCCAGCAGTCACTCCGGACTCTCCTACGAGCAGTACTTC	CASSHSGLSYEQYF
TRBJ1-5	-	-	TRBV7-6	TGTGCCAGCAGCTTAGGAGGAGGTAATCAGCCCCAGCATTTT	CASSLGGGNQPQHF
TRBJ2-3	-	-	TRBV5-6	TGTGCCAGCAGAACCGGACAGACAGATACGCAGTATTTT	CASRTGQTDTQYF
TRBJ2-7	-	few	TRBV30	TGTGCCTGGAGTGCACAGGGCGGGTACGAGCAGTACTTC	CAWSAQGGYEQYF
TRBJ2-7	TRBD1	-	TRBV7-2	TGTGCCAGCAGGGAGGGACAGGTGTCCTACGAGCAGTACTTC	CASREGQVSYEQYF
TRBJ2-2	-	many	TRBV7-3	TGTGCCAGCAGCAGCCTGGGGCACCAGATGTCCGGGGAGCTGTTTTTT	CASSSLGHQMSGELFF
TRBJ2-3	-	few	TRBV13	TGTGCCAGCAGCTTAGGTGGTGCGGGACTCACAGATACGCAGTATTTT	CASSLGGAGLTDTQYF
TRBJ2-1	TRBD2	-	TRBV30	TGTGCCTGGTTAGCGGGGGCACCACCCTACAATGAGCAGTTCTTC	CAWLAGAPPYNEQFF
TRBJ2-3	-	-	TRBV25-1	TGTGCCAGCAGTGCCCACCGGGGGAATTCAGATACGCAGTATTTT	CASSAHRGNSDTQYF
TRBJ2-5	-	-	TRBV9	TGTGCCAGCAGCCCGACACCCAGATACCAACCTATGGAGACCCAGTACTTC	CASSPTPRYQPMETQYF
TRBJ2-3	-	once	TRBV19	TGTGCCAGTAGTCCCTCTAGTGGTGTTGCAGATACGCAGTATTTT	CASSPSSGVADTQYF
TRBJ2-3	TRBD2	-	TRBV4-3	TGCGCCAGCAGCCAAGATCCCCCCGGACTAGCGGTGGGGGCAGATACGCAGTATTTT	CASSQDPPGLAVGADTQYF
TRBJ1-2	TRBD1	-	TRBV6-5	TGTGCCAGCAGTTACTCTCCAGGGGGGCTCTATGGCTACACCTTC	CASSYSPGGLYGYTF
TRBJ2-1	TRBD1	-	TRBV29-1	TGCAGCGCCCGATTTGGGACAGGGGTTCACAATGAGCAGTTCTTC	CSARFGTGVHNEQFF
TRBJ2-3	TRBD2	few	TRBV10-3	TGTGCCATCAACGGGGGGACCACAGATACGCAGTATTTT	CAINGGTTDTQYF
TRBJ1-4	TRBD1	few	TRBV6-5	TGTGCCAGCAGTACAGGGGACAGTAATGAAAAACTGTTTTTT	CASSTGDSNEKLFF
TRBJ2-1	-	-	TRBV7-6	TGTGCCAGCAGCTTAGACACAGGGTTCTACAATGAGCAGTTCTTC	CASSLDTGFYNEQFF
TRBJ2-2	-	once	TRBV9	TGTGCCAGCAGCCTCCTGTCAGACACCGGGGAGCTGTTTTTT	CASSLLSDTGELFF
TRBJ1-5	-	few	TRBV27	TGTGCCAGCAGCCAGGGTAAAGGTCAGCCCCAGCATTTT	CASSQGKGQPQHF
TRBJ2-6	-	-	TRBV6-1	TGTGCCAGCAGAGAGGTCTCCGGGGCCAACGTCCTGACTTTC	CASREVSGANVLTF
TRBJ2-3	-	-	TRBV9	TGTGCCAGCAGCGCAGTAAGTGATACGCAGTATTTT	CASSAVSDTQYF
TRBJ2-7	-	-	TRBV6-5	TGTGCCAGCAGTTATTCAGGGGTCACCTACGAGCAGTACTTC	CASSYSGVTYEQYF
TRBJ2-2	-	-	TRBV30	TGTGCCTGGAGTTTGAGTACCGGGGAGCTGTTTTTT	CAWSLSTGELFF
TRBJ2-3	-	-	TRBV18	TGTGCCAGCTCACAGGCTAGCTTAAGCAACACAGATACGCAGTATTTT	CASSQASLSNTDTQYF
TRBJ1-2	-	-	TRBV30	TGTGCCTGGAGTGGCGGGCGGGACTATGGCTACACCTTC	CAWSGGRDYGYTF
TRBJ1-1	TRBD1	once	TRBV19	TGTGCCAGTAGTATATCGACAGGGACTGAAGCTTTATTT	CASSISTGTEALF
TRBJ1-5	-	few	TRBV30	TGTGCCTGGAGCGGGGGACTCAATCAGCCCCAGCATTTT	CAWSGGLNQPQHF
TRBJ2-1	-	-	TRBV19	TGTGCCAGTAGTAGCGGGCTAAACAATGAGCAGTTCTTC	CASSSGLNNEQFF
TRBJ2-2	-	-	TRBV7-9	TGTGCCAGCAGGGGGGCCACCGGGGAGCTGTTTTTT	CASRGATGELFF
TRBJ2-5	TRBD1	-	TRBV7-8	TGTGCCAGCAGCTTAAGGGGACAGTACTCCGCACAAGAGACCCAGTACTTC	CASSLRGQYSAQETQYF
TRBJ1-1	-	once	TRBV10-2	TGCGCCAGCAGTGAGTCCGCGAGGACTGAAGCTTTCTTT	CASSESARTEAFF
TRBJ1-4	-	-	TRBV29-1	TGCAGCGGCGGCATCACCCCCGAAAAACTGTTTTTT	CSGGITPEKLFF
TRBJ1-3	-	-	TRBV30	TGTGCCTGGAGTGGAGCCTCTGGAAACACCATATATTTT	CAWSGASGNTIYF
TRBJ1-5	-	-	TRBV5-6	TGTGCCAGCAGCCTTGGGGCCGGGGGGGGCAATCAGCCCCAGCATTTT	CASSLGAGGGNQPQHF
TRBJ2-1	TRBD2	few	TRBV5-6	TGTGCCAGCAGCTTGAGAATAGCGGGGGGGCAGGAGCAGTTCTTC	CASSLRIAGGQEQFF
TRBJ2-7	-	-	TRBV7-2	TGTGCCAGCAGCTTAGGCTTCCACTTGACCTACGAGCAGTACTTC	CASSLGFHLTYEQYF
TRBJ2-1	TRBD2	-	TRBV11-2	TGTGCCAGCAGCTCGACTAGCGGGAGTTTAGGACAGTTCTTC	CASSSTSGSLGQFF
TRBJ1-2	-	few	TRBV6-5	TGTGCCAGCAGGCCCGGGCAGGGCTATGGCTACACCTTC	CASRPGQGYGYTF
TRBJ1-4	-	-	TRBV6-1	TGTGCCACCCAATCCAGGGCAACTAATGAAAAACTGTTTTTT	CATQSRATNEKLFF
TRBJ2-2	TRBD1	-	TRBV15	TGTGCCACCACGGACAGGGAGAACACCGGGGAGCTGTTTTTT	CATTDRENTGELFF
TRBJ1-5	-	-	TRBV19	TGTGCCAGTAAGGTCACAGGCTTAATCAATCAGCCCCAGCATTTT	CASKVTGLINQPQHF
TRBJ2-4	TRBD1	-	TRBV29-1	TGCAGCGCCGACAGGGGGGACATTCAGTACTTC	CSADRGDIQYF
TRBJ1-5	TRBD1	-	TRBV10-3	TGTGCCACTGGGGACAGAGATAATCAGCCCCAGCATTTT	CATGDRDNQPQHF
TRBJ2-5	-	once	TRBV30	TGTGCCTCCAGCAAACAGGGACACGAAGAGACCCAGTACTTC	CASSKQGHEETQYF
TRBJ1-1	-	-	TRBV28	TGTGCCAGCAGGGGGCTGAACACTGAAGCTTTCTTT	CASRGLNTEAFF
TRBJ1-2	-	-	TRBV6-1	TGTGCCAGCAGTGAGGTGGGGGCTTATGGCTACACCTTC	CASSEVGAYGYTF
TRBJ2-1	TRBD1	-	TRBV6-5	TGTGCCAGCAGTTACAGACAGGGGGTCCGGAATGAGCAGTTCTTC	CASSYRQGVRNEQFF
TRBJ2-5	TRBD2	-	TRBV5-8	TGTGCCAGCAGCTTGCTGCTAGCGGGGGCCCTGGACCAAGAGACCCAGTACTTC	CASSLLLAGALDQETQYF
TRBJ2-2	-	-	TRBV2	TGTGCCAGCAGACAGGGAACCGGGGAGCTGTTTTTT	CASRQGTGELFF
TRBJ2-7	-	-	TRBV6-1	TGTGCCAGCAGTGAAGCTGGGGGGTCGGGGGACGAGCAGTACTTC	CASSEAGGSGDEQYF
TRBJ2-3	TRBD2	-	TRBV4-1	TGCGCCAGCAGCGCCCCCGGGACTAGCGGGGGTGGTGATACGCAGTATTTT	CASSAPGTSGGGDTQYF